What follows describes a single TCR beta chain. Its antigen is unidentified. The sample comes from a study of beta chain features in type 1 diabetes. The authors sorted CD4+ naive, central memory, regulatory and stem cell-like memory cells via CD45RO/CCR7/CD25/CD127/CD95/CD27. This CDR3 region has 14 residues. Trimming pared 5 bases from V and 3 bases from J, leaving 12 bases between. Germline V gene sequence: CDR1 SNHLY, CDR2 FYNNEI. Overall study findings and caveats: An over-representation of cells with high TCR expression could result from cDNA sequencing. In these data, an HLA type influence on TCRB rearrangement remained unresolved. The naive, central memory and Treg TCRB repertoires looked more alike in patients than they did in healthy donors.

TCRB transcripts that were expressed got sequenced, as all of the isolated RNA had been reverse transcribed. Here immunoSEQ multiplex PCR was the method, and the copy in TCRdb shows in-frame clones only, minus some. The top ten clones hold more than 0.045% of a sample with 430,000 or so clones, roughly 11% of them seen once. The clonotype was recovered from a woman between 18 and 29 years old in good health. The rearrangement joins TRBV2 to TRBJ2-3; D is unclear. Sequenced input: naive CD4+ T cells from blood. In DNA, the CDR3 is TGTGCCAGCAGTAACAGCGAGTCAACAGATACGCAGTATTTT. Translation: CASSNSESTDTQYF.